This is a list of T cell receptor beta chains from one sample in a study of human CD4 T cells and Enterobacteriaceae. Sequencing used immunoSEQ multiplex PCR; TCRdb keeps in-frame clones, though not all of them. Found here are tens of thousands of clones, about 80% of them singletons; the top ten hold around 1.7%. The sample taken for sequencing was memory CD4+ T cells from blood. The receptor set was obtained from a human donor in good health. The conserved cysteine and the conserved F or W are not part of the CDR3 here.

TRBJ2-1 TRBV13 ASSRGSEQF
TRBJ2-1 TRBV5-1 ASSLTSGSSYNEQF
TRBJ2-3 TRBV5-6 ASSPGQWTGGDTQY
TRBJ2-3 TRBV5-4 ASSPTPGDTQY
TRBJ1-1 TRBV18 ASSQGARATEAF
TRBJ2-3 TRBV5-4 ASSLASGSSADTQY
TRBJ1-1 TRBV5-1 ASSLMQGNTEAF
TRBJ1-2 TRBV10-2 ASSTINSYGYT
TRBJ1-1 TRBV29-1 SVEGTGGTMNTEAF
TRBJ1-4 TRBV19 ASSSQTGGSEKLF
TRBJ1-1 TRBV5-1 ASRGFQSNTEAF
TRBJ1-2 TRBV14 ASSHSRVYGYT
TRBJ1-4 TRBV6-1 ASTLTGNNEKLF
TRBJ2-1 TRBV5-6 ASSLEDGIRSYNEQF
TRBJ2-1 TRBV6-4 ASSVLGQVGDEQF
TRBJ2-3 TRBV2 ASSGGAGRTTDTQY
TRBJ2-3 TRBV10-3 AISGGGTSTDTQY
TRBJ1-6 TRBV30 ALTGIRSPLH
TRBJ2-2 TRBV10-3 AISDARKDTGELF
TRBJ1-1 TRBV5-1 ASSSTGTVNTEAF
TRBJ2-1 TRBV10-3 AISEGRSDYNEQF
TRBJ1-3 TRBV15 ATSRGLGQINTIY
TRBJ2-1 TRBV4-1 ASKTSGGGQF